This T cell receptor (beta chain) was identified in a study of blood T cell repertoires in COVID-19. The overall study: The samples span acute and convalescent COVID-19 from the United States, Italy and Spain. The cDNA or gDNA used as material had been derived from T cells, B-cell-depleted T cells, or PBMCs.

Per the original methods: The authors estimated nucleated cell counts from reference gene primer amplification. Using immunoSEQ multiplex PCR, the repertoire was profiled, and TCRdb retains in-frame clones only, with some absent. V and J calls and clone size are given by that table; D and trimming were obtained from the DNA. This table holds 95,000 to 110,000 clones, 84% found once. The junction had 10 bases not matched to a gene; V was cut back by 1 base and J by 10 bases. The germline V gene has CDR1 MGHRA and CDR2 YSYEKL. The CDR3 is 16 amino acids. The sample taken for sequencing was peripheral blood. The rearrangement uses TRBV4-1 and TRBJ1-6; 7 bases fit TRBD1. This sequence was found in a man in his sixties with acute or convalescent COVID-19. CDR3 DNA: TGCGCCAGCAGCCAAGGGTCCGGACAGGTTTTCTCACCCCTCCACTTT. It encodes CASSQGSGQVFSPLHF.